These 27 T cell receptor beta chains were all obtained from the same sample, sequenced in a study of blood T cell repertoires in COVID-19. Sequencing was performed with immunoSEQ multiplex PCR; in TCRdb, only in-frame clones are kept and a portion is missing. The sample yields 210,000 or so clones, approximately 83% seen once. Material: PBMCs or T cells enriched from blood (not recorded which). All receptors come from a woman between 50 and 59 years old who had been exposed to COVID-19.

In this sample, this clone turned up a few times. Other DNA sequences in this specimen translate into the identical CDR3. V is TRBV18 and J is TRBJ1-1, with a tentative D call TRBD1 (5 bases). Germline CDR1 and CDR2: KGHSH and LQKENI. V dropped 3 bases and J dropped 5 bases, with 13 bases sitting between them. This CDR3 region has 14 residues. CDR3 coding DNA: TGTGCCAGCTCACCGCAGGGTGCGGGAACTGAAGCTTTCTTT. Translation: CASSPQGAGTEAFF.

This rearrangement joins TRBV9 to TRBJ2-1; tentative D call: TRBD1 (6 bases). The CDR3 consists of 15 residues. Per the germline V gene, CDR1 is SGDLS and CDR2 is YYNGEE. Deletions cut 5 bases from V and 2 bases from J, with 14 bases between. The CDR3 reads CASSRTGNTYNEQFF. CDR3 nucleotides: TGTGCCAGCAGTCGTACAGGGAACACCTACAATGAGCAGTTCTTC.

The chain links TRBV12-3 or TRBV12-4 to TRBJ2-1; possible D gene TRBD2, 5 bases. The CDR3 loop spans 12 amino acids. V dropped 6 bases and J dropped 8 bases, with 11 bases sitting between them. The CDR3 region is CASSSEEDEQFF. CDR3 nucleotides: TGTGCCAGCAGCTCCGAGGAGGATGAGCAGTTCTTC.

The J gene is TRBJ2-3, the V gene TRBV7-9; 9 positions match TRBD2. CDR3 size: 15 residues. The V and J ends lost 1 base and 4 bases, in that order; junction bases with no gene match: 3. Per the germline V gene, CDR1 is SEHNR and CDR2 is FQNEAQ (reference sequence). CDR3 loop: CASSLEAGGSDTQYF. The CDR3 coding sequence is TGTGCCAGCAGCTTAGAAGCGGGGGGATCAGATACGCAGTATTTT.

V gene TRBV5-6 combines with J gene TRBJ2-7, with a tentative D call TRBD2 (6 bases). The CDR3 sequence is 14 residues long. CDR1 and CDR2 (germline): SGHDT, YYEEEE. V gave up 4 bases and J gave up 3 bases, with 14 bases separating them. Written as DNA, the CDR3 is TGTGCCAGCAGCCCCGGCCTGGGGGGCTACGAGCAGTACTTC. Its protein product is CASSPGLGGYEQYF.

The gene calls are TRBV9 and TRBJ2-7, with 7 bases aligning to TRBD1. Germline loops: CDR1 SGDLS, CDR2 YYNGEE. There are 16 residues in the CDR3. J lost 3 bases, V lost 4 bases, and 13 bases had no gene match. CDR3 sequence reads: CASSPRSGTVVYEQYF. CDR3 DNA: TGTGCCAGCAGCCCTCGTTCCGGGACAGTCGTCTACGAGCAGTACTTC.

This chain joins TRBV3-1 (or the pseudogene TRBV3-2) and TRBJ2-1; tentatively, D is TRBD2 (6 bases). The germline V gene has CDR1 LGHDT and CDR2 YNNKEL (reference sequence). V lost 0 bases to trimming and J lost 12 bases, with 12 bases between them. The CDR3 covers 13 residues. The DNA of the CDR3 is TGTGCCAGCAGCCAAGATCGGGGGACCTGGCAGTTCTTC. It is translated as CASSQDRGTWQFF.

There are a few counts of this clone. The genes are TRBV19 and TRBJ1-2, with 7 bases lining up with TRBD1. Losses at the gene ends were 5 bases for V and 5 bases for J; bases not matched to a gene: 14. The CDR3 contains 16 residues. CDR1 is LNHDA and CDR2 is SQIVND in the germline V gene (reference sequence). CDR3 loop: CASSQAPRAGGYGYTF. In nucleotides, the CDR3 is TGTGCCAGTAGTCAAGCCCCTCGGGCAGGGGGGTATGGCTACACCTTC.

The chain links TRBV27 to TRBJ1-2; D ambiguous. Germline CDR1 and CDR2: MNHEY and SMNVEV (reference sequence). The CDR3 is 15 amino acids. V lost 6 bases to trimming and J lost 7 bases, with 21 bases between them. The DNA for the CDR3 is TGTGCCAGCAGCCGGGTCCACGGCCAAGCGAGTGGCTACACCTTC. Translated, it gives CASSRVHGQASGYTF.

The chain carries TRBV10-3 and TRBJ1-2, with 7 bases fitting TRBD1. The CDR3 totals 14 residues. Germline V gives CDR1 ENHRY, CDR2 SYGVKD. With 6 bases clipped from V and 4 bases from J, the junction kept 8 bases outside the gene matches. DNA for the CDR3: TGTGCCATCAGACCCCCGGGACAGATCTATGGCTACACCTTC. Translating gives CAIRPPGQIYGYTF.

The CDR3 DNA reads as TGTGCCAGCAGTACAAATAAGGACAGTTCGTACGAGCAGTACTTC. It translates to CASSTNKDSSYEQYF. The chain employs TRBV6-2 or TRBV6-3 and TRBJ2-7; tentative D call: TRBD1 (6 bases). Germline-derived CDR1 and CDR2 are MNHEY and SVGEGT. V dropped 5 bases and J dropped 4 bases, with 18 bases sitting between them. This CDR3 contains 15 residues.

The gene calls are TRBV28 and TRBJ2-7; 7 bases line up with TRBD1. Trimming removed 7 bases from V and 2 bases from J; junction bases left unmatched: 8. The germline V gene encodes CDR1 MDHEN and CDR2 SYDVKM. The CDR3 loop spans 14 amino acids. The CDR3 bases are TGTGCCAGCACGACGACAGGGTTTACCTACGAGCAGTACTTC. Residues: CASTTTGFTYEQYF.

A single count supports this clone. The chain links TRBV4-3 to TRBJ1-6, with no clear D. Trimming took off 0 bases at V and 9 bases at J, with 6 bases between the two ends. The CDR3 is 13 amino acids. Germline V CDR1 and CDR2: LGHNA, YSLEER. CDR3 residues: CASSQDGSSPLHF. The CDR3 DNA sequence: TGCGCCAGCAGCCAAGATGGTAGTTCACCCCTCCACTTT.

This rearrangement joins TRBV11-2 to TRBJ1-1, with a tentative D call TRBD1 (6 bases). This CDR3 contains 15 residues. Between the trimmed V and J ends, which lost 4 bases and 1 base, there was a span of 13 bases. Germline V gives CDR1 SGHAT, CDR2 FQNNGV. The CDR3 sequence: CASSSYQGQNTEAFF. Here the CDR3 DNA reads TGTGCCAGCAGCTCCTACCAGGGGCAGAACACTGAAGCTTTCTTT.

The chain recombines TRBV24-1 with TRBJ2-3; D may be TRBD2 (6 bases). V dropped 3 bases and J dropped 2 bases, with 26 bases sitting between them. The CDR3 is made up of 20 amino acids. Germline CDR1 is KGHDR and CDR2 is SFDVKD. Written as DNA, the CDR3 is TGTGCCACCAGTGATGATATTGTGGGGGGACCCGGGGCCCCCACAGATACGCAGTATTTT. It encodes CATSDDIVGGPGAPTDTQYF.

The chain has TRBV28 and TRBJ1-3, with D perhaps TRBD1 (5 bases). CDR1 and CDR2 from the germline V gene are MDHEN and SYDVKM. The CDR3 runs 11 residues. Trimming removed 10 bases from V and 5 bases from J, with 9 bases in between. CDR3 nucleotides: TGTGCCACCCGGGGGAGAAACACCATATATTTT. Translated, it gives CATRGRNTIYF.

The chain carries TRBV10-3 and TRBJ2-7, with D perhaps matching TRBD2 (6 bases). Germline loops: CDR1 ENHRY, CDR2 SYGVKD. The CDR3 covers 16 residues. V lost 5 bases and J lost 5, with 22 bases in between. The CDR3 protein is CAISKGLGGGSDEQYF. The CDR3 bases are TGTGCCATCAGTAAGGGTTTAGGAGGAGGGAGCGACGAGCAGTACTTC.

In DNA, the CDR3 is TGTGCCAGCAACCAAGGGGGATCTGGAAACACCATATATTTT. Translated: CASNQGGSGNTIYF. The chain has TRBV13 and TRBJ1-3, with D possibly matching TRBD1 (6 bases). CDR1 PRHDT and CDR2 FYEKMQ come from the germline V gene (reference sequence). Deletions cut 7 bases from V and 1 base from J, with 11 bases between. The length of the CDR3 is 14 residues.

The rearrangement joins TRBV5-1 to TRBJ1-1; a possible D gene is TRBD1 (5 bases). The CDR3 has 16 residues. From germline, CDR1 is SGHRS and CDR2 YFSETQ. V was shortened by 4 bases and J by 6 bases, with 22 bases between the two germline ends. CDR3 DNA sequence: TGCGCCAGCAGCCCGAGGTTACAGGACCCTCACGCTGAAGCTTTCTTT. Translating it yields CASSPRLQDPHAEAFF.

The CDR3 region is CASSFDRASYEQYF. Written as DNA, the CDR3 is TGTGCCAGCAGCTTCGACAGAGCTAGCTACGAGCAGTACTTC. The V gene is TRBV7-2, the J gene TRBJ2-7; possible D gene TRBD1, 5 bases. Trimming removed 3 bases at V and 3 bases at J, with 12 bases between. Germline values: CDR1 SGHTA, CDR2 FQGNSA. The CDR3 contains 14 residues.

The rearrangement links TRBV6-5 to TRBJ1-1; D unresolved. V was shortened by 4 bases and J by 2 bases, with 11 bases between the two germline ends. The CDR3 contains 14 residues. Germline values: CDR1 MNHEY, CDR2 SVGAGI. DNA of the CDR3: TGTGCCAGCAGTTCAGTGGGCACAAACACTGAAGCTTTCTTT. This translates into CASSSVGTNTEAFF.

A single count supports this clone. CDR3 DNA: TGTGCCACCAGTGACCACCAACTAGCGGGGGCCTACACAGATACGCAGTATTTT. This codes for CATSDHQLAGAYTDTQYF. The V call is TRBV24-1, the J call TRBJ2-3; TRBD2 matches 11 bases. Unmatched junction bases numbered 10, after V lost 4 bases and J lost 2 bases. Germline V lookup: CDR1 KGHDR, CDR2 SFDVKD. This CDR3 contains 18 residues.

This clone showed up just a few times. The chain links TRBV5-4 to TRBJ2-2; no clear D gene. Germline-derived CDR1 and CDR2 are SGHNT and YYREEE (reference sequence). V lost 0 bases and J lost 0, with 3 bases in between. CDR3 size: 14 residues. In DNA form, the CDR3 reads TGTGCCAGCAGCTTGGGGCCGAACACCGGGGAGCTGTTTTTT. Translation gives CASSLGPNTGELFF.

The chain couples TRBV5-6 to TRBJ2-7, with 8 bases lining up with TRBD1. CDR3 size: 14 residues. CDR1 and CDR2 (germline): SGHDT, YYEEEE. The junction had 9 bases not matched to a gene; V was cut back by 4 bases and J by 6 bases. CDR3 region: CASSPRSGQVEQYF. DNA for the CDR3: TGTGCCAGCAGCCCCCGCTCGGGACAGGTCGAGCAGTACTTC.

The chain employs TRBV11-2 and TRBJ2-1; 7 positions agree with TRBD2. The junction had 4 bases not matched to a gene; V was cut back by 1 base and J by 7 bases. From germline, CDR1 is SGHAT and CDR2 FQNNGV. CDR3 length equals 14 residues. The CDR3 DNA is TGTGCCAGCAGCTTAGCGGGGAGGGTAAATGAGCAGTTCTTC. Its translation: CASSLAGRVNEQFF. Drawing the rest from reference TRBV11-2 and TRBJ2-1, the complete variable domain is EAGVAQSPRYKIIEKRQSVAFWCNPISGHATLYWYQQILGQGPKLLIQFQNNGVVDDSQLPKDRFSAERLKGVDSTLKIQPAKLEDSAVYLCASSLAGRVNEQFFGPGTRLTVL.

The gene calls are TRBV28 and TRBJ1-5; D gene unclear. Germline CDR1 is MDHEN and CDR2 is SYDVKM. The CDR3 is 15 amino acids. Trimming removed 5 bases at V and 0 bases at J, with 11 bases between. Here the CDR3 DNA reads TGTGCCAGCAGTGTGCTGAGGGATAGCAATCAGCCCCAGCATTTT. The encoded protein is CASSVLRDSNQPQHF.

This clone has at least ten counts. The V call is TRBV7-3, the J call TRBJ1-6, with TRBD1 as a possible D gene (5 bases). The germline V gene has CDR1 SGHTA and CDR2 FQGTGA. The CDR3 totals 13 residues. Trimming stripped 1 base from V and 11 bases from J, with 9 bases between. The CDR3: CASSLIQGTPLHF. The CDR3 DNA follows: TGTGCCAGCAGCTTAATTCAGGGTACACCCCTCCACTTT.